The 11 T cell receptor beta chains presented below share a single source sample, sequenced in a study of cytomegalovirus exposure and HLA in healthy donors. PCR primers comprised 60 Vbeta and 13 Jbeta primers. Here immunoSEQ multiplex PCR was the method, and the copy in TCRdb shows in-frame clones only, minus some. Of about 130,000 clones in the sample, around 80% were seen once. The specimen was PBMCs. The receptors were sampled from a woman aged 60-75 years in good health and CMV-seropositive.

V usage is TRBV5-4 and J usage is TRBJ2-1; 9 bases match TRBD2. V shed 2 bases, J shed 4 bases, and the junction held 4 bases outside the gene matches. In germline, CDR1 is SGHNT, CDR2 YYREEE (reference sequence). CDR3 length: 15 residues. This CDR3 is CASSLGTSRYNEQFF. The CDR3 DNA follows: TGTGCCAGCAGCTTAGGGACTAGCCGGTACAATGAGCAGTTCTTC.

The chain links TRBV15 to TRBJ1-2; D perhaps matches TRBD1 (6 bases). Trimming shortened V by 1 base and J by 7 bases, and 22 bases separated the two germline ends. This CDR3 has 17 residues. From germline, CDR1 is LNHNV and CDR2 YYDKDF (reference sequence). In nucleotides, the CDR3 is TGTGCCACCAGCAGAGGAGTGGGGTCCGGGGGGCAGGGTGGCTACACCTTC. Its translation: CATSRGVGSGGQGGYTF.

The CDR3 sequence: CASSSGVSSYNSPLHF. The DNA of the CDR3 is TGTGCCAGCAGCTCCGGGGTTAGCTCCTATAATTCACCCCTCCACTTT. The chain links TRBV5-6 to TRBJ1-6; D is unclear. This CDR3 contains 16 residues. Germline CDR1 reads SGHDT; CDR2 reads YYEEEE. The V and J ends lost 3 bases and 0 bases respectively, with 10 bases between them. Drawing the rest from reference TRBV5-6 and TRBJ1-6, the complete variable domain is DAGVTQSPTHLIKTRGQQVTLRCSPKSGHDTVSWYQQALGQGPQFIFQYYEEEERQRGNFPDRFSGHQFPNYSSELNVNALLLGDSALYLCASSSGVSSYNSPLHFGNGTRLTVT.

This clone has more than one count but fewer than ten. Additional DNA sequences in this sample encode the identical CDR3. The V gene is TRBV10-3, the J gene TRBJ1-5, with D unclear. The V gene's germline CDR1 is ENHRY and CDR2 SYGVKD. The V and J ends lost 3 bases and 4 bases respectively, with 4 bases between them. The CDR3 sequence is 12 residues long. CDR3 protein: CAISDRNQPQHF. Written as DNA, the CDR3 is TGTGCCATCAGTGACAGGAATCAGCCCCAGCATTTT.

This chain connects TRBV7-9 to TRBJ2-7; 7 bases map to TRBD1. There are 13 residues in the CDR3. J gave up 0 bases and V 6 bases, and 2 bases lay outside the gene matches. Germline CDR1 and CDR2: SEHNR and FQNEAQ (reference sequence). The CDR3 DNA reads as TGTGCCAGCAGGGGGGACAGCTCCTACGAGCAGTACTTC. Its translation is CASRGDSSYEQYF.

The chain carries TRBV6-5 and TRBJ1-1; perhaps TRBD1 as D (5 bases). Trimming removed 2 bases from V and 1 base from J, with 11 bases in between. Germline V gene lookup returns CDR1 MNHEY and CDR2 SVGAGI. CDR3 length: 15 residues. The CDR3 bases are TGTGCCAGCAGTTACAACGGCAGGGCGAACACTGAAGCTTTCTTT. Its translation is CASSYNGRANTEAFF.

This chain connects TRBV18 to TRBJ2-7; 9 nucleotides agree with TRBD1. This CDR3 has 15 amino acids. The germline V gene has CDR1 KGHSH and CDR2 LQKENI. V gave up 6 bases and J gave up 2 bases; unmatched junction bases: 8. CDR3 residues: CASSPRTGVTYEQYF. In DNA, the CDR3 is TGTGCCAGCTCTCCTAGGACAGGGGTCACCTACGAGCAGTACTTC.

The CDR3, as DNA: TGTGCCAGCAGCCTGACCCCGGCGGGGGCAAGCTCTGGAAACACCATATATTTT. Amino acid sequence: CASSLTPAGASSGNTIYF. The chain uses TRBV11-2 and TRBJ1-3; TRBD1 is a possible D gene (6 bases). Trimming removed 5 bases at V and 0 bases at J, with 20 bases between. This CDR3 comprises 18 residues. CDR1 and CDR2 from the germline V gene are SGHAT and FQNNGV.

The chain recombines TRBV25-1 with TRBJ2-3, with 10 bases fitting TRBD1. The CDR3 length is 15 residues. Germline CDR1 and CDR2: MGHDK and SYGVNS. V dropped 7 bases and J dropped 6; count of bases not matched to a gene: 10. The CDR3 DNA is TGTGCCAGCACCCCAAGCGGACAGGGGGTCGATACGCAGTATTTT. Residues: CASTPSGQGVDTQYF.

V and J are TRBV7-2 and TRBJ1-2; TRBD1 matches 9 bases. Looked up from germline, CDR1 is SGHTA and CDR2 is FQGNSA. The CDR3 covers 13 residues. Losses at the gene ends were 4 bases for V and 9 bases for J; bases not matched to a gene: 6. The CDR3 coding sequence is TGTGCCAGCAGCTCTGGGACAGGGAATAGCTACACCTTC. Translating it yields CASSSGTGNSYTF.

The chain is built from TRBV5-1 and TRBJ2-5; 14 nucleotides align to TRBD2. Germline CDR1 and CDR2: SGHRS and YFSETQ. The trim removed 3 bases at V and 3 bases at J, leaving 7 bases unmatched. The CDR3 is made up of 17 amino acids. The CDR3: CASSWMTSGRGKETQYF. DNA of the CDR3: TGCGCCAGCAGCTGGATGACTAGCGGGAGGGGTAAAGAGACCCAGTACTTC.